The 14 T cell receptor beta chains given below trace back to one sample, sequenced in a study of OX40 agonist ivuxolimab in advanced cancers. Assay: immunoSEQ multiplex PCR; the TCRdb copy retains only in-frame clones and omits some. This table has about 89,000 clones, roughly 86% appearing once. The specimen comprised CD4+ or CD8+ T cells sorted from blood, sampled in a trial of the OX40 agonist ivuxolimab. The receptors originated from an adult with an advanced solid tumor such as melanoma, head and neck, liver or kidney cancer.

This chain connects TRBV28 to TRBJ1-5; D ambiguous. In germline, CDR1 is MDHEN, CDR2 SYDVKM. This CDR3 has 13 residues. V lost 8 bases to trimming and J lost 4 bases, with 12 bases between them. The CDR3 spells CASRRVLNQPQHF. The DNA for the CDR3 is TGTGCCAGCCGACGAGTCCTAAATCAGCCCCAGCATTTT.

Comment on this clone: One junction end does not reproduce the germline sequence, and a read error may be involved. The rearrangement uses TRBV14 and TRBJ1-1; 7 bases fit TRBD1. The V gene's germline CDR1 is SGHDN and CDR2 FVKESK. This CDR3 contains 13 residues. This CDR3 is CASSDQGVTGAFF. The CDR3 DNA reads TGTGCCAGCAGTGACCAGGGGGTAACTGGAGCTTTCTTT. The complete variable domain, with remaining parts taken from reference TRBV14 and TRBJ1-1, reads EAGVTQFPSHSVIEKGQTVTLRCDPISGHDNLYWYRRVMGKEIKFLLHFVKESKQDESGMPNNRFLAERTGGTYSTLKVQPAELEDSGVYFCASSDQGVTGAFFGQGTRLTVV.

Remarks on this clone: Other DNA sequences in the same sample also yield this CDR3. The genes are TRBV18 and TRBJ2-7; D uncertain. Germline CDR1 is KGHSH and CDR2 is LQKENI. The CDR3 is made up of 12 amino acids. Trimming took off 6 bases at V and 0 bases at J, with 6 bases between the two ends. The CDR3 bases are TGTGCCAGCTCGCCGAGCTCCTACGAGCAGTACTTC. This codes for CASSPSSYEQYF.

The rearrangement uses TRBV29-1 and TRBJ2-5; the D gene is possibly TRBD1 (5 bases). V was shortened by 6 bases and J by 4 bases, with 12 bases between the two germline ends. From germline, CDR1 is SQVTM and CDR2 ANQGSEA. The CDR3 is 12 residues long. CDR3 coding DNA: TGCAGCGTGACTTGGGGCGCAGAGACCCAGTACTTC. It translates to CSVTWGAETQYF.

V gene TRBV6-6 combines with J gene TRBJ2-7; TRBD1 agrees at 9 bases. Per the germline V gene, CDR1 is MNHNY and CDR2 is SVGAGI (reference sequence). The V gene end was trimmed by 6 bases and the J gene end by 2 bases; junction bases not matched to a gene: 2. This CDR3 is built from 13 residues. The CDR3 protein is CASRRQGAYEQYF. CDR3 in DNA: TGTGCCAGCAGGCGACAGGGGGCCTACGAGCAGTACTTC.

The CDR3 nucleotides read TGTGCCAGTAGTATTATGGGGCTGGGGGAGACCCAGTACTTC. The encoded protein is CASSIMGLGETQYF. The genes are TRBV19 and TRBJ2-5; D is possibly TRBD1 (5 bases). This CDR3 has 14 residues. The V gene's germline CDR1 is LNHDA and CDR2 SQIVND (reference sequence). V lost 3 bases and J lost 5, with 13 bases in between.

The J gene is TRBJ2-1, the V gene TRBV5-8; 7 positions match TRBD2. J gave up 4 bases and V 0 bases, and 4 bases lay outside the gene matches. The CDR3 is 15 amino acids. In germline, CDR1 is SGHTS, CDR2 YDEGEE. CDR3: CASSLEASGYNEQFF. CDR3 nucleotide sequence: TGTGCCAGCAGCTTGGAGGCTAGCGGATACAATGAGCAGTTCTTC.

The chain carries TRBV18 and TRBJ2-3; the match to TRBD1 covers 7 bases. Trimming cost V 5 bases and J 5 bases; bases outside gene matches: 7. The germline V gene encodes CDR1 KGHSH and CDR2 LQKENI. The CDR3 covers 14 residues. The CDR3, as DNA: TGTGCCAGCTCATACAGACAGGGACAAGATACGCAGTATTTT. Its protein is CASSYRQGQDTQYF.

The chain couples TRBV9 to TRBJ2-3; maybe TRBD2 (6 bases). This CDR3 is 15 amino acids long. V lost 0 bases and J lost 1, with 9 bases in between. CDR1 is SGDLS, CDR2 YYNGEE, per germline. CDR3 loop: CASSVAGTGTDTQYF. The CDR3, as DNA: TGTGCCAGCAGCGTAGCGGGGACTGGCACAGATACGCAGTATTTT.

The chain has TRBV4-1 and TRBJ2-7; no reliable D call. V lost 3 bases and J lost 6, with 12 bases in between. CDR3 length: 13 residues. The germline gives CDR1 MGHRA, CDR2 YSYEKL. CDR3 DNA sequence: TGCGCCAGCAGCCAGGCCCACCGGCGCGAGCAGTACTTC. Translation gives CASSQAHRREQYF.

The chain joins TRBV25-1 to TRBJ1-2, with D unclear. The length of the CDR3 is 18 residues. With 6 bases removed from V and 1 base from J, the gap between germline ends came to 24 bases. The germline gives CDR1 MGHDK, CDR2 SYGVNS. CDR3 in amino acids: CASSRIDGPRVLNYGYTF. The CDR3, as DNA: TGTGCCAGCAGCCGAATCGACGGACCAAGAGTGCTTAACTATGGCTACACCTTC.

The V gene is TRBV5-1, the J gene TRBJ1-2, with TRBD1 matching 8 bases. Germline CDR1 SGHRS, CDR2 YFSETQ. CDR3 length: 14 amino acids. With V trimmed by 0 bases and J by 2 bases, 0 bases remained unmatched. The CDR3 DNA reads as TGCGCCAGCAGCTTGGGGGACAGGAACTATGGCTACACCTTC. Protein: CASSLGDRNYGYTF.

This rearrangement joins TRBV7-8 to TRBJ1-2; D gene ambiguous. With 1 base removed from V and 0 bases from J, the gap between germline ends came to 3 bases. The germline gives CDR1 SGHVS, CDR2 FQNEAQ. This CDR3 has 13 residues. For the CDR3, the DNA is TGTGCCAGCAGCTTAGTGGCTAACTATGGCTACACCTTC. Amino acid sequence: CASSLVANYGYTF.

This chain connects TRBV11-3 to TRBJ2-3, with D possibly TRBD2 on 5 matching bases. This CDR3 region has 16 residues. The germline V gene has CDR1 SGHNT and CDR2 YENEEA. V lost 3 bases to trimming and J lost 0 bases, with 13 bases between them. This chain's CDR3 is CASSFRGRTSTDTQYF. DNA of the CDR3: TGTGCCAGCAGCTTCAGAGGCAGGACTAGCACAGATACGCAGTATTTT.